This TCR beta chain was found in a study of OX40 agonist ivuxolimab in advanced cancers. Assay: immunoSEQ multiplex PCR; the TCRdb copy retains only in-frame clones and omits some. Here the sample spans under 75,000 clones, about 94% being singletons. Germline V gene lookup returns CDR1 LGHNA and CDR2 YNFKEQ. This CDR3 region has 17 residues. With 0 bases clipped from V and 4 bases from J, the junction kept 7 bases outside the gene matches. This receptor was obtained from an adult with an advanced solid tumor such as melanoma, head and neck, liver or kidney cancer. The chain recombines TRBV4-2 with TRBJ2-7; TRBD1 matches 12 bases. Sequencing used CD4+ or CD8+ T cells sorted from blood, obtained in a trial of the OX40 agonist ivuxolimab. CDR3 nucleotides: TGTGCCAGCAGCCAAGAAGGGCAGGGACAGGGGGCATACGAGCAGTACTTC. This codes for CASSQEGQGQGAYEQYF.